The source of this TCR beta chain is a study of blood T cell repertoires in COVID-19 (dated by TCRdb to 2018 to 2020). For context, the study as a whole: Samples from collaborators originated in the United States, Italy and Spain and spanned both the acute and convalescent phases of COVID-19. The prospective study material was composed of cDNA or gDNA derived from T cells, B-cell-depleted T cells, or PBMCs. Subjects who had been exposed to COVID-19, were actively infected with it, or had recovered from it provided the deeply sampled blood TCRbeta repertoires that made up the dataset. A freely available public database, intended as a resource for researchers studying the immune response to SARS-CoV-2, is where the repertoires were released. Samples came from the ongoing ImmuneRACE study (first 160 participants) plus 1,254 subjects from 6 global collaborators. A de-identified subject ID, COVID-19 status, age in years and sex were almost always included in the sample metadata. Where available, HLA class I and class II types were obtained from metadata supplied by the sample provider rather than from assay-based typing. General findings and caveats noted by the study authors: The quantity of clinical and demographic metadata differed by source and by participant and was supplied without curation.

Concerning this clone: Its antigen is unknown. Per-nucleotide qualities are absent, and no much larger clonotype sits a single base away.

The CDR1 and CDR2 encoded by the germline V gene are MNHNS and SASEGT. From the cysteine up to the phenylalanine, the CDR3 has a length of 14 residues. Only the CDR3 portion is preserved as DNA: 42 bases, with reading frame beginning at the first base. V and J lose 2 bases and 4 bases, and a span of 11 bases separates them. TCRbeta CDR3 regions were amplified from genomic DNA by means of the immunoSEQ Assay, a bias-controlled multiplex PCR. The published analysis was carried out like this. Within the assay, amplification of reference gene primers was used to estimate how many nucleated cells each sample contained. Sequence reads were collapsed and filtered to measure the absolute abundance of every unique TCRbeta CDR3 rearrangement. Productive Simpson clonality was computed per sample as the square root of Simpson's diversity index over productive rearrangements. TCRdb holds this immuneACCESS table with in-frame rearrangements only. Some clones are missing; in checked studies, unresolved V genes explain under half, and the rest has no known cause. V and J calls and clone size follow that table, whereas D and trimming were derived from the DNA. The sample table lists over 200,000 clones, around 89% of them with a count of one. 2% to 3% of the sample comes from the top ten.

One collaborating source in Seattle enrolled patients during active infection and followed them longitudinally through the course of disease. The collaborating institutions used their own protocols to collect whole blood in K2EDTA tubes. For TCRbeta analysis, collaborator samples were shipped as frozen whole blood, as isolated PBMCs, or as DNA extracted from either sample type. The source is a man aged 25 to 40 with COVID-19, enrolled during active disease. This chain joins TRBV6-1 to TRBJ1-2; a tentative D call is TRBD1 (5 bases match). Material: peripheral blood. The DNA sequence reads TGTGCCAGCAGTGAATGGCAGGGAGGCTATGGCTACACCTTC. Protein translation: CASSEWQGGYGYTF.